A single sample is the source of the 9 T cell receptor beta chains below, sequenced in a study of human T cells and chemical hapten exposure (dated by TCRdb to the early 2020s). The sample's time point label, decoded: patch test 2, 6 weeks after DPC sensitization. The sample's treatment or condition label, in plain terms: therapeutic diphenylcyclopropenone sensitization with weekly scalp DPC. The protocol used for the library was RACE. The sequencing machine was a NextSeq 500. TCRdb reprocessing: public reads trimmed at Q25 with fastp, clones called with MiXCR, in-frame beta chains kept. A single entry per CDR3 protein holds the most common genes and DNA from its merged rows. This sample is represented by over 100,000 distinct CDR3 sequences; roughly 9% of them were singletons. About 3% of the sample rests with the top ten. The specimen was whole blood, collected in connection with sensitization to the hapten diphenylcyclopropenone (DPC). The receptors come from a woman aged 40-49 years with alopecia areata. Some clones in this sample may be carry-over from other donors' samples.

The chain links TRBV29-1 to TRBJ1-5; 7 nucleotides match TRBD1. The CDR3 is 12 residues long. Germline V CDR1 and CDR2: SQVTM, ANQGSEA. Losses at the gene ends were 6 bases for V and 5 bases for J; bases not matched to a gene: 4. The CDR3 spells CSVGQPDQPQHF. CDR3 DNA sequence: TGCAGCGTGGGACAGCCGGATCAGCCCCAGCATTTT.

The chain links TRBV4-1 to TRBJ2-3, with D tentatively TRBD1 or TRBD2 (5 bases each). Germline assignment: CDR1 MGHRA and CDR2 YSYEKL. This CDR3 comprises 16 residues. V dropped 0 bases and J dropped 0 bases, with 10 bases sitting between them. The CDR3 DNA is TGCGCCAGCAGCCAAGAAGGGGACGGGAGCACAGATACGCAGTATTTT. This codes for CASSQEGDGSTDTQYF.

At least ten counts were recorded for this clonotype. The chain employs TRBV4-3 and TRBJ1-2; no clear D gene. The V end lost 0 bases, the J end lost 6 bases, and 11 bases lay between the germline ends. This CDR3 is built from 14 residues. Looked up from germline, CDR1 is LGHNA and CDR2 is YSLEER. The CDR3 DNA sequence: TGCGCCAGCAGCCAAGAGGTCCCCTGGGATGGCTACACCTTC. Encoded protein: CASSQEVPWDGYTF.

The chain links TRBV11-3 to TRBJ2-1; D remains ambiguous. This CDR3 region has 13 residues. Germline CDR1 and CDR2: SGHNT and YENEEA. Deletions cut 5 bases from V and 6 bases from J, with 11 bases between. The CDR3 DNA is TGTGCCAGCAGCACCGGACCTGTCAATGAGCAGTTCTTC. Encoded protein: CASSTGPVNEQFF.

This clonotype was counted many times. The chain links TRBV3-1 to TRBJ1-3; D is undetermined. V lost 1 base and J 0 bases, leaving 7 bases between the germline ends. The CDR3 consists of 15 residues. Looked up from germline, CDR1 is LGHDT and CDR2 is YNNKEL (reference sequence). The CDR3 is CASSQGQLSGNTIYF. As DNA, the CDR3 is TGTGCCAGCAGCCAAGGTCAACTCTCTGGAAACACCATATATTTT.

In its sample, this clonotype was seen many times. The chain couples TRBV20-1 to TRBJ2-7; D is uncertain. In germline, CDR1 is DFQATT, CDR2 SNEGSKA (reference sequence). V lost 5 bases to trimming and J lost 4 bases, with 12 bases between them. The CDR3 contains 12 residues. CDR3 sequence: CSAAKAEYEQYF. CDR3 in DNA: TGCAGTGCTGCTAAAGCCGAATACGAGCAGTACTTC.

V and J are TRBV20-1 and TRBJ2-5; TRBD1 or TRBD2 may be the D gene (5 bases each). The CDR3 loop spans 14 amino acids. Germline V gene lookup returns CDR1 DFQATT and CDR2 SNEGSKA (reference sequence). Trimming removed 5 bases from V and 3 bases from J, with 16 bases in between. DNA of the CDR3: TGCAGTGCTGAGGGGAGTAGCAGAGAAGAGACCCAGTACTTC. It translates to CSAEGSSREETQYF.

The genes are TRBV29-1 and TRBJ1-1; D may be TRBD1 (5 bases). The CDR3 extends over 13 amino acids. Germline-derived CDR1 and CDR2 are SQVTM and ANQGSEA. V was trimmed by 4 bases and J by 8 bases, leaving 17 bases between them. This chain's CDR3 is CSVVRDLSQEAFF. In DNA, the CDR3 is TGCAGCGTTGTGAGGGACCTTAGCCAAGAAGCTTTCTTT.

The J gene is TRBJ2-3, the V gene TRBV20-1; D uncertain. Germline-derived CDR1 and CDR2 are DFQATT and SNEGSKA (reference sequence). The CDR3 loop spans 12 amino acids. Trimming took off 0 bases at V and 11 bases at J, with 12 bases between the two ends. Written as DNA, the CDR3 is TGCAGTGCTAGAGATTTAACTACCGGGCAGTATTTT. Translating it yields CSARDLTTGQYF.